This T cell receptor beta chain came from a study of T-cell memory formation after mild COVID-19. Germline lookup yields CDR1 SGHRS and CDR2 YFSETQ. The junction had 11 bases not matched to a gene; V was cut back by 4 bases and J by 4 bases. The CDR3 contains 16 residues. In TCRdb, the 5' RACE reads were re-called with MiXCR into one record per CDR3 protein. This sample carries about 290,000 distinct CDR3 sequences, less than 20% of them seen once, and the ten largest clones take 22%. This clonotype was detected only a few times. The chain couples TRBV5-1 to TRBJ2-1; TRBD2 agrees at 7 bases. This TCR came from a man aged 18 to 30 who had mild COVID-19 (a few samples of this study predate the infection). Cell type and time point are not known. The sequenced material came from PBMCs or a T cell subset sorted from them (not recorded which). CDR3 sequence (DNA): TGCGCCAGCAGCGCCGCAAAGCGGGGATCATACAATGAGCAGTTCTTC. Encoded protein: CASSAAKRGSYNEQFF. Filled out from reference TRBV5-1 and TRBJ2-1, the complete variable domain reads KAGVTQTPRYLIKTRGQQVTLSCSPISGHRSVSWYQQTPGQGLQFLFEYFSETQRNKGNFPGRFSGRQFSNSRSEMNVSTLELGDSALYLCASSAAKRGSYNEQFFGPGTRLTVL.